This T cell receptor beta chain appears in the sequencing data of a study of T cell responses to AZD1222 COVID-19 vaccine. Study findings and constraints: CD4 TCRs associated with vaccination spanned spike, dominating at 160-218 and 743-854.

Profiled with immunoSEQ multiplex PCR; TCRdb holds only in-frame clones, not every one. The table records more than 150,000 clones, around 87% of them present only once. This CDR3 is built from 14 residues. V dropped 2 bases and J dropped 0; count of bases not matched to a gene: 2. Germline-derived CDR1 and CDR2 are SGHRS and YFSETQ. About this clone itself: Its antigen is unidentified.

Specimen: peripheral blood, collected on day 0 of MenACWY control vaccination. The sequence derives from an adult in good health. The chain joins TRBV5-1 to TRBJ2-7; 7 bases are shared with TRBD1. CDR3 DNA: TGCGCCAGCAGCTTAGGGACAGTCTCCTACGAGCAGTACTTC. Residues: CASSLGTVSYEQYF.